This TCR beta chain originates from a study of blood T cell repertoires in COVID-19. Study-level information: Sites across the United States, Italy and Spain contributed samples from acute and convalescent COVID-19.

Repertoires were generated with immunoSEQ multiplex PCR, while TCRdb's copy carries only in-frame clones and drops some. The sample has 100,000 to 150,000 clones; about 80% are singletons. The CDR3 sequence is 13 residues long. The V and J ends lost 5 bases and 8 bases respectively, with 15 bases between them. From germline, CDR1 is MDHEN and CDR2 SYDVKM. The sequence derives from a man aged 55 to 70 with acute or convalescent COVID-19. The rearrangement links TRBV28 to TRBJ1-2; D unclear. Material: peripheral blood. CDR3 sequence (DNA): TGTGCCAGCAGTGTCCAATTAGCGTCGGGCTACACCTTC. It codes for CASSVQLASGYTF.